The sample holds a few counts of the clone carrying this T cell receptor (beta chain). Its antigen is as yet unknown. Per germline, CDR1 MGHRA and CDR2 YSYEKL. This CDR3 region has 13 residues. The V end lost 8 bases, the J end lost 4 bases, and 12 bases lay between the germline ends. The sample comes from a study of blood T cells in healthy people across ages. General study findings and limits: Unknown donor CMV status possibly confounded expanded clonotype changes.

Next came a second PCR, run for about 7 to 12 cycles, which used a sample-barcoded 5' primer along with a J-beta primer mix. Individual samples furnished no less than 2.5 million CDR3-containing paired-end reads apiece. One entry per CDR3 protein, called by TCRdb with MiXCR from the 5' RACE reads. The data hold about 1.4 million distinct CDR3 sequences, with 45% to 70% observed a single time. The sequence was collected from a young man in good health. Input material: blood. This chain connects TRBV4-1 to TRBJ2-1; no definite D call. DNA of the CDR3: TGCGCCAGCGGGTACTTGGTGTACAATGAGCAGTTCTTC. It specifies CASGYLVYNEQFF.